This T cell receptor beta chain appears in the sequencing data of a study of shared clonotypes between healthy human individuals (TCRdb year 2020). For context, the study as a whole: Three men and a couple of women, aged 18 to 49 years, made up the cohort. Leukapheresis yielded between about 0.94 and 9.5 billion PBMCs per donor. For each donor, CD4 naive and CD4 memory were each run on three plates, CD8 naive on two plates, and CD8 memory on one plate. To estimate repertoire size and how much clonotypes are shared between individuals, the study performed deep sequencing of blood TCR repertoires from roughly five healthy adults. To increase sequencing depth and limit assay-specific biases, different laboratories used diverse techniques to prepare libraries and sequence TCR repertoires.

Using the deep immunoSEQ assay, multiplex PCR amplified TCR CDR3 regions from genomic DNA. Genomic DNA extracted from each cell subset was distributed evenly over all wells of several immunoSEQ 96-well plates, and each plate served as one replicate. Each replicate PCR for sorted subsets received about 180 ng genomic DNA, equal to about 29,000 T cell genomes. Purified libraries were measured with a Qubit 3.0 fluorometer, size-checked on a Bioanalyzer 2100, and measured again with the KAPA Library Quantification kit. A separate single-read 150-cycle Illumina NextSeq 550 flow cell was used to sequence each immunoSEQ 96-well plate. Per the source publication's procedure: Because the immunoSEQ output included only junctional sequences and no quality scores, the filtering could not be the same as the filtering used for full-length reads. To assign V/J genes and CDR3, sequences were annotated using PyIR, a Python wrapper for IgBLAST v1.9, with IMGT germline references. Any read was removed if the V/J assignment was weak (E-value above 1e-6), the CDR3 was missing, or the read contained stop codons, out-of-frame junctions, or ambiguous translated residues. V3J clonotypes were defined as sequences sharing an identical inferred V gene, J gene, and CDR3 amino acid sequence. Percentage overlap between repertoires was calculated by dividing the number of shared unique clonotypes by the size of the smaller repertoire. RTK rarefaction, the Chao1 estimator, and Recon v2.1 estimates of unobserved clonotypes were used to assess repertoire richness. Generation probabilities for all TCRbeta clonotypes obtained by the gDNA method from several donors were computed using OLGA. Entries here come from immuneACCESS through TCRdb and include only in-frame sequences with V and J called. Some clones fail to appear in such tables; in the studies checked, an unresolved V gene covers under half of the shortfall, and the cause of the remainder is unknown. The D gene and trimming were derived from the DNA, and the V and J assignments and clone size from that table. The sample table records 980,000 or so clones; over 75% of these occur just once. The top ten clonotypes cover approximately 1.5% of the sample.

Beyond this particular receptor, the publication reports: Higher generation probabilities were observed for clonotypes shared by all four sorted-subset donors than for non-shared clonotypes. Even with the large sequencing depth, rarefaction of the sorted-subset datasets indicated that sequencing was incomplete. Sampling was restricted to blood, and TCR repertoires in tissue are likely to differ from TCR repertoires in blood. Roughly 5.2% of naive CD4, around 4% of naive CD8, 2.3% of memory CD4, and 0.4% of memory CD8 clonotypes were shared across four donors. Naive subsets generally had larger estimated clonotype richness than memory subsets did. Pairwise subsampling led to the expectation that sequencing depth would affect the degree of clonotype sharing among donors. Because the study included only a small number of donors, the genetic and exposure-history diversity represented was limited.

Comments on this clone: Its antigen remains unidentified. Per-nucleotide qualities are absent, and no much larger clonotype sits a single base away.

The donors were healthy, HIV-negative adults with no recently reported acute infections or vaccinations. Only Caucasian adults living in Nashville, Tennessee, USA were represented among the donors. CD4+ T cells were enriched by magnetic negative selection, after which naive cells were positively selected on CD45RA and the negative fraction was taken as the memory subset. After blood collection by leukapheresis, PBMCs were isolated using Ficoll-Histopaque density gradient centrifugation and then cryopreserved in the vapor phase of liquid nitrogen. Analytical flow cytometry was used to check the purity and quantity of each magnetically sorted T cell population. From each sorted fraction, genomic DNA was isolated and quantified by UV absorbance on a Nanodrop 2000c. The receptor's source is a man younger than 30 in good health. Sequencing input: memory CD4+ T cells sorted from blood. The intended sense of this specimen's cell subset or site label: CD45RA-negative fraction.

CDR3 loop: CASSPVAGYNEQFF. The nucleotide sequence reads as follows: TGTGCCAGCAGCCCGGTGGCGGGGTACAATGAGCAGTTCTTC. The chain links TRBV14 with TRBJ2-1; a tentative D match to TRBD2 spans 6 bases. V was cut back by 4 bases and J by 4 bases, leaving a gap of 11 bases between them. Per the germline V gene, SGHDN is the CDR1 and FVKESK is the CDR2. Reading from cysteine to phenylalanine, the CDR3 counts 14 amino acids. The read is trimmed to its CDR3 DNA, 42 bases read in frame from base 1.